Following are 18 T cell receptor beta chains from one sample sequenced in a study of T cells after yellow fever vaccination. TCRdb called the 5' RACE reads again in MiXCR, with one record for every CDR3 protein. The table shows over 300,000 distinct CDR3 sequences, with 3% to 4.5% occurring only once. The material was PBMCs, obtained on the day of the yellow fever booster vaccination. The source of these receptors is a man between 18 and 29 years old who received the YFV17D yellow fever vaccine.

This clonotype was seen many times. The V gene is TRBV20-1, the J gene TRBJ2-7; 7 positions match TRBD1. V gave up 4 bases and J gave up 5 bases; unmatched junction bases: 2. The CDR3 is 11 amino acids. Germline loops: CDR1 DFQATT, CDR2 SNEGSKA (reference sequence). CDR3 amino acids: CSATTGDEQYV. The CDR3 region has the DNA TGCAGTGCTACAACAGGGGACGAGCAGTACGTC.

The rearrangement joins TRBV19 to TRBJ2-3; 7 nucleotides agree with TRBD2. CDR3 length equals 15 residues. The V gene's germline CDR1 is LNHDA and CDR2 SQIVND (reference sequence). Trimming removed 1 base from V and 0 bases from J; junction bases left unmatched: 1. CDR3 region: CASSIGGRSTDTQYF. The CDR3 DNA sequence: TGTGCCAGTAGTATAGGCGGGAGAAGCACAGATACGCAGTATTTT.

This clonotype has just a few counts. The V gene is TRBV7-2, the J gene TRBJ1-5; 7 positions match TRBD1. CDR3 length: 12 residues. Trimming cost V 4 bases and J 10 bases; bases outside gene matches: 4. Germline V gene data show CDR1 as SGHTA and CDR2 as FQGNSA. CDR3 sequence: CASSSQGGPQHF. As DNA, the CDR3 is TGTGCCAGCAGCTCCCAAGGGGGCCCCCAGCATTTT.

This clonotype was recorded a few times. The J gene is TRBJ1-2, the V gene TRBV7-9; D is perhaps TRBD1 (5 bases). Germline lookup yields CDR1 SEHNR and CDR2 FQNEAQ (reference sequence). V shed 5 bases and J shed 4 bases, with 17 bases lying between them. CDR3 length: 15 amino acids. The CDR3 loop reads CASSPPGRVFYGYTF. CDR3 nucleotides: TGTGCCAGCAGCCCCCCAGGCAGGGTTTTCTATGGCTACACCTTC.

The CDR3 bases are TGTGCCACCAGCGAGCATCTGGGAGGACTAGCGAAAAGCTCCTACAATGAGCAGTTCTTC. It translates to CATSEHLGGLAKSSYNEQFF. This chain joins TRBV15 and TRBJ2-1; TRBD2 matches at 9 bases. Germline trimming cut 5 bases from V and 0 bases from J; bases unmatched to any gene: 17. The CDR3 length is 20 residues. Germline CDR1 LNHNV, CDR2 YYDKDF (reference sequence).

The rearrangement joins TRBV20-1 to TRBJ2-5; D uncertain. The V gene lost 0 bases and the J gene lost 1 base, with 12 bases spanning the gap. Germline CDR1 is DFQATT and CDR2 is SNEGSKA (reference sequence). This CDR3 comprises 15 residues. The CDR3 region is CSARERTKGQETQYF. The CDR3 DNA is TGCAGTGCTAGAGAGAGGACGAAGGGCCAAGAGACCCAGTACTTC.

This clonotype was seen only a few times. The V call is TRBV18, the J call TRBJ1-1; D is possibly TRBD1 (5 bases). The CDR3 has 15 residues. The germline V gene encodes CDR1 KGHSH and CDR2 LQKENI. V lost 6 bases to trimming and J lost 1 base, with 15 bases between them. CDR3 sequence reads: CASSRESGRNTEAFF. DNA for the CDR3: TGTGCCAGCTCGCGGGAGTCGGGACGGAACACTGAAGCTTTCTTT.

There are a few counts of this clonotype. V is TRBV20-1 and J is TRBJ2-7; 10 bases match TRBD1. The CDR3 length is 13 residues. Germline CDR1 and CDR2: DFQATT and SNEGSKA (reference sequence). V dropped 4 bases and J dropped 3; count of bases not matched to a gene: 3. The CDR3 loop reads CSAIGDRGYEQYF. In DNA form, the CDR3 reads TGCAGTGCTATTGGGGACAGGGGCTACGAGCAGTACTTC.

V usage is TRBV15 and J usage is TRBJ2-7; D is perhaps TRBD2 (6 bases). The germline V gene has CDR1 LNHNV and CDR2 YYDKDF (reference sequence). V lost 0 bases, J lost 3 bases, and 12 bases lay in between. The CDR3 runs 15 residues. CDR3 nucleotide sequence: TGTGCCACCAGCAGAGATCCCGGGGGAGGCTACGAGCAGTACGTC. Its protein product is CATSRDPGGGYEQYV.

This clonotype was counted many times. The genes are TRBV6-2 or TRBV6-3 and TRBJ1-2, with D hard to call. Germline loops: CDR1 MNHEY, CDR2 SVGEGT. The CDR3 consists of 16 residues. Trimming shortened V by 8 bases and J by 5 bases, and 24 bases separated the two germline ends. Written as DNA, the CDR3 is TGTGCCAGCCAGGCACTCACGGGAGCTCCCAATTATGGCTACACCTTC. Translating it yields CASQALTGAPNYGYTF.

This clonotype was picked up many times. CDR3 residues: CAWSKSGRQPQHF. As DNA, the CDR3 is TGTGCCTGGAGTAAGTCAGGGAGGCAGCCCCAGCATTTT. The chain combines TRBV30 with TRBJ1-5; possibly TRBD1 for D (5 bases). Germline loops: CDR1 GTSNPN, CDR2 SVGIG (reference sequence). The CDR3 contains 13 residues. Trimming removed 2 bases from V and 7 bases from J, with 12 bases in between.

The sample holds many counts of this clonotype. The J gene is TRBJ1-5, the V gene TRBV7-4, with a possible D match to TRBD1 (6 bases). V lost 5 bases, J lost 0 bases, and 20 bases lay in between. This CDR3 has 18 amino acids. Germline V lookup: CDR1 SGHVT, CDR2 SQSDAQ. Here the CDR3 reads CASSPPLDRLYSNQPQHF. CDR3 DNA: TGTGCCAGCAGCCCACCGCTAGACAGGCTTTATAGCAATCAGCCCCAGCATTTT.

This clonotype has just a few counts. The V gene is TRBV28, the J gene TRBJ2-3; the match to TRBD2 covers 12 bases. The CDR3 has 15 amino acids. J was trimmed by 2 bases and V by 7 bases; bases with no gene match: 4. Germline values: CDR1 MDHEN, CDR2 SYDVKM. As DNA, the CDR3 is TGTGCCAGCACTAGCGGGGGGGCCGACACAGATACGCAGTATTTT. Amino acids: CASTSGGADTDTQYF.

About this clonotype: A read error may explain this, as a much larger clone is one base away. This chain connects TRBV4-3 to TRBJ2-3, with a possible D match to TRBD1 (5 bases). The CDR3 is 14 residues long. Germline loops: CDR1 LGHNA, CDR2 YSLEER. V lost 0 bases and J 7 bases, leaving 11 bases between the germline ends. The CDR3 here is CASSQEQDPNTQYF. CDR3 sequence (DNA): TGCGCCAGCAGCCAAGAACAGGACCCAAATACGCAGTATTTT.

The sample holds a few counts of this clonotype. The V call is TRBV7-9, the J call TRBJ2-2; D remains unclear. Trimming took 0 bases from V and 4 from J, leaving 9 bases between them. The CDR3 totals 15 residues. Germline V gives CDR1 SEHNR, CDR2 FQNEAQ (reference sequence). As DNA, the CDR3 is TGTGCCAGCAGCTTAGCGCTTGGGTTCACCGGGGAGCTGTTTTTT. Its protein is CASSLALGFTGELFF.

This clonotype came up many times. This chain links TRBV10-3 with TRBJ2-1, with 8 bases that match TRBD2. Losses at the gene ends were 0 bases for V and 8 bases for J; bases not matched to a gene: 15. From germline, CDR1 is ENHRY and CDR2 SYGVKD. CDR3 length: 18 amino acids. The DNA of the CDR3 is TGTGCCATCAGTGAGTCCGGGGGGGGTAGCGAGGTTGTCGATGAGCAGTTCTTC. Amino acid sequence: CAISESGGGSEVVDEQFF.

This clonotype was observed a few times. V gene TRBV20-1 combines with J gene TRBJ1-1; 7 bases are shared with TRBD1. Germline lookup yields CDR1 DFQATT and CDR2 SNEGSKA (reference sequence). The CDR3 runs to 13 residues. The V gene end was trimmed by 6 bases and the J gene end by 4 bases; junction bases not matched to a gene: 8. CDR3 loop: CSAVGQAATEAFF. In DNA form, the CDR3 reads TGCAGTGCGGTCGGACAGGCTGCCACTGAAGCTTTCTTT.

In its sample, this clonotype was seen many times. The J gene is TRBJ2-2, the V gene TRBV6-6; D is perhaps TRBD1 (5 bases). CDR1 is MNHNY, CDR2 SVGAGI, per germline (reference sequence). This CDR3 contains 15 residues. V was cut by 5 bases and J by 6 bases, with 16 bases left in between. The CDR3 DNA reads as TGTGCCAGCAGTCCCCCCCCAGGGTTTGCCGGGGAGCTGTTTTTT. Protein sequence: CASSPPPGFAGELFF.